Shown below are 5 T cell receptor beta chains from a single sample sequenced in a study of beta chain features in type 1 diabetes. Expressed TCRB transcripts were sequenced because the isolated RNA had all been reverse transcribed beforehand. TCRdb's table, derived via immunoSEQ multiplex PCR, lists solely in-frame clones and lacks some. The sample contains about 620,000 clones, roughly a sixth of which appear only once. The sample taken for sequencing was naive CD4+ T cells from blood. Every receptor here comes from a man between 18 and 35 years old in good health.

The genes are TRBV5-1 and TRBJ1-2; tentatively, D is TRBD1 (6 bases). This CDR3 contains 13 residues. V lost 2 bases to trimming and J lost 4 bases, with 9 bases between them. The V gene's germline CDR1 is SGHRS and CDR2 YFSETQ. The CDR3 sequence is CASSLQGSYGYTF. The CDR3 DNA reads TGCGCCAGCAGCTTACAGGGCTCCTATGGCTACACCTTC. The full variable domain, completed using reference TRBV5-1 and TRBJ1-2, is KAGVTQTPRYLIKTRGQQVTLSCSPISGHRSVSWYQQTPGQGLQFLFEYFSETQRNKGNFPGRFSGRQFSNSRSEMNVSTLELGDSALYLCASSLQGSYGYTFGSGTRLTVV.

The chain combines TRBV6-1 with TRBJ2-7; 14 bases are shared with TRBD2. The CDR3 sequence is 16 residues long. Trimming took 3 bases from V and 1 from J; bases not matched to a gene: 2. The V gene's germline CDR1 is MNHNS and CDR2 SASEGT. CDR3 region: CASSDRTSGRSYEQYF. CDR3 bases: TGTGCCAGCAGTGATCGGACTAGCGGGAGGTCCTACGAGCAGTACTTC.

The rearrangement uses TRBV15 and TRBJ1-2; 8 nucleotides align to TRBD1. Germline V CDR1 and CDR2: LNHNV, YYDKDF (reference sequence). J lost 3 bases, V lost 5 bases, and 5 bases had no gene match. The CDR3 extends over 14 amino acids. The CDR3 here is CATSPPDRDYGYTF. The CDR3 DNA reads TGTGCCACCAGCCCCCCGGACAGGGACTATGGCTACACCTTC.

This clone was detected only a few times. Mismatch with germline at one junction end may stem from a read error. The chain combines TRBV30 with TRBJ1-5; 9 positions agree with TRBD1. Germline CDR1 and CDR2: GTSNPN and SVGIG (reference sequence). The CDR3 has 15 amino acids. The CDR3 nucleotides are TGTGCCGGGAGGTTTGCCGGGACAGGGTACCAGCCCCAGCATTTT. Its translation: CAGRFAGTGYQPQHF.

This clone was seen a handful of times. V is TRBV9 and J is TRBJ1-5; no firm D call. V was shortened by 2 bases and J by 7 bases, with 13 bases between the two germline ends. Germline CDR1 SGDLS, CDR2 YYNGEE. The CDR3 totals 14 residues. The CDR3 region is CASSVGFRQQPQHF. The CDR3 coding sequence is TGTGCCAGCAGCGTTGGTTTCCGCCAACAGCCCCAGCATTTT.